This passage covers 13 T cell receptor beta chains from one sample sequenced in a study of CD8+CD57+ T cells in acquired aplastic anemia. TCR beta VDJ combinations and CDR3 sequences were profiled from genomic DNA. In TCRdb, the reads were re-called with MiXCR into one record per CDR3 protein. The sample comprises some 120,000 distinct CDR3 sequences, approximately 36% of which are singletons, and 2% to 3% rests with the top ten. An expansion of CD8+CD57+ cells by flow cytometry had been shown in patients chosen for sequencing. The sample was sorted CD4+, CD8+, or CD8+CD57+ T cells (not recorded which) from PBMCs. These receptors were taken from a human donor with aplastic anemia.

This clonotype was observed a handful of times. The chain carries TRBV19 and TRBJ1-2, with D unresolved. V shed 5 bases and J shed 6 bases, with 13 bases lying between them. Germline V gene lookup returns CDR1 LNHDA and CDR2 SQIVND (reference sequence). CDR3 length: 13 amino acids. The CDR3 DNA follows: TGTGCCAGTAGTTTAAGCAGCGCAAATGGCTACACCTTC. Protein: CASSLSSANGYTF.

This clonotype has a handful of counts. This may come from a read error, since a much larger clone is one base off. CDR3 amino acids: CSATTGNTAAFF. CDR3 coding DNA: TGCAGTGCAACCACAGGGAACACTGCAGCTTTCTTT. This sequence joins TRBV20-1 and TRBJ1-1; D possibly corresponds to TRBD1 (6 bases). Per the germline V gene, CDR1 is DFQATT and CDR2 is SNEGSKA (reference sequence). CDR3 length equals 12 residues.

A word on this clonotype: It is likely a read error, because the conserved phenylalanine at the end of the CDR3 is missing. This chain joins TRBV10-1 and TRBJ1-1; D remains unclear. Germline loops: CDR1 WNHNN, CDR2 SYGVQD (reference sequence). The CDR3 is 13 residues long. The CDR3 here is CASSDQENTEAFL. The CDR3 coding sequence is TGTGCCAGCAGTGATCAGGAGAACACTGAAGCTTTCCTT.

The chain combines TRBV10-3 with TRBJ2-1; 12 bases match TRBD2. The V gene end was trimmed by 11 bases and the J gene end by 4 bases; junction bases not matched to a gene: 12. CDR3 size: 16 residues. Germline V gene data show CDR1 as ENHRY and CDR2 as SYGVKD. For the CDR3, the DNA is TGTGCCTCAGGAGAAACTAGCGGGGGGACGTACAATGAGCAGTTCTTC. The encoded protein is CASGETSGGTYNEQFF.

This clonotype was seen once. The chain joins TRBV7-9 to TRBJ1-2, with 7 bases that match TRBD1. Germline V gene lookup returns CDR1 SEHNR and CDR2 FQNEAQ (reference sequence). CDR3 size: 15 residues. The junction had 10 bases not matched to a gene; V was cut back by 9 bases and J by 0 bases. CDR3 sequence (DNA): TGTGCCAGTAGTAGGAGACAGGGTGCTAACTATGGCTACACCTTC. Amino acids: CASSRRQGANYGYTF.

This clonotype was seen only a few times. This sequence joins TRBV5-8 and TRBJ2-6; D might be TRBD1 (5 bases). The germline V gene has CDR1 SGHTS and CDR2 YDEGEE. With 0 bases removed from V and 4 bases from J, the gap between germline ends came to 20 bases. This CDR3 has 19 residues. The CDR3 here is CASSLGEAGKVRGANVLTF. DNA for the CDR3: TGTGCCAGCAGCTTGGGTGAGGCAGGGAAGGTGCGAGGGGCCAACGTCCTGACTTTC.

This clonotype came up many times. The chain joins TRBV5-1 to TRBJ2-1, with D maybe TRBD2 (5 bases). Germline V gene data show CDR1 as SGHRS and CDR2 as YFSETQ. Trimming took 5 bases from V and 2 from J, leaving 17 bases between them. This CDR3 spans 16 amino acids. DNA for the CDR3: TGCGCCAGCAGACAAAACAGCGGAGGCACCTACAATGAGCAGTTCTTC. This codes for CASRQNSGGTYNEQFF.

In this sample, this clonotype turned up many times. This chain uses TRBV6-1 with TRBJ1-2; D is perhaps TRBD1 (5 bases). V shed 8 bases and J shed 4 bases, with 17 bases lying between them. The CDR3 loop spans 14 amino acids. Germline CDR1 MNHNS, CDR2 SASEGT. The CDR3 sequence: CASDRDGNFYGYTF. CDR3 nucleotides: TGTGCCAGCGACCGGGACGGCAATTTCTATGGCTACACCTTC.

This clonotype was counted many times. The V and J genes are TRBV10-3 and TRBJ1-4; a possible D gene is TRBD1 (5 bases). Trimming removed 10 bases from V and 0 bases from J, with 15 bases in between. The CDR3 spans 15 residues. CDR1 ENHRY and CDR2 SYGVKD come from the germline V gene. The CDR3 region is CATRDGQTTNEKLFF. CDR3 nucleotide sequence: TGTGCCACTCGGGACGGACAAACAACTAATGAAAAACTGTTTTTT.

J is TRBJ1-4 and V is TRBV15; TRBD1 matches 8 bases. Trimming cost V 5 bases and J 8 bases; bases outside gene matches: 10. CDR3 length equals 15 residues. CDR1 and CDR2 (germline): LNHNV, YYDKDF (reference sequence). Written as DNA, the CDR3 is TGTGCCACCAGCCCCCAAGACAGGGGCTTGGAAAAACTGTTTTTT. The encoded protein is CATSPQDRGLEKLFF.

The chain employs TRBV11-2 and TRBJ2-7; D may correspond to TRBD1 or TRBD2 (5 bases each). Trimming stripped 4 bases from V and 6 bases from J, with 16 bases between. CDR3 length equals 14 residues. CDR1 and CDR2 (germline): SGHAT, FQNNGV. The CDR3 sequence is CASSSARETAEQYV. In nucleotides, the CDR3 is TGTGCCAGCAGCTCAGCCAGGGAGACTGCCGAGCAGTACGTC.

The V and J genes are TRBV5-4 and TRBJ2-3, with TRBD1 matching over 9 bases. The CDR3 runs 16 residues. The V segment lost 2 bases and the J segment 1 base; nucleotides outside the gene matches: 5. CDR1 is SGHNT, CDR2 YYREEE, per germline (reference sequence). This chain's CDR3 is CASSLLRTGGTDTQYF. The CDR3 DNA reads as TGTGCCAGCAGCTTATTACGGACAGGGGGCACAGATACGCAGTATTTT.

This clonotype was observed at least ten times. V gene TRBV7-6 combines with J gene TRBJ2-7, with 10 bases identical to TRBD2. Germline V gene sequence: CDR1 SGHVS, CDR2 FNYEAQ. J gave up 2 bases and V 5 bases, and 6 bases lay outside the gene matches. This CDR3 comprises 15 residues. Here the CDR3 reads CASSRSGGDTYEQYV. The CDR3 region has the DNA TGTGCCAGCAGCCGAAGCGGGGGGGATACCTACGAGCAGTACGTC.